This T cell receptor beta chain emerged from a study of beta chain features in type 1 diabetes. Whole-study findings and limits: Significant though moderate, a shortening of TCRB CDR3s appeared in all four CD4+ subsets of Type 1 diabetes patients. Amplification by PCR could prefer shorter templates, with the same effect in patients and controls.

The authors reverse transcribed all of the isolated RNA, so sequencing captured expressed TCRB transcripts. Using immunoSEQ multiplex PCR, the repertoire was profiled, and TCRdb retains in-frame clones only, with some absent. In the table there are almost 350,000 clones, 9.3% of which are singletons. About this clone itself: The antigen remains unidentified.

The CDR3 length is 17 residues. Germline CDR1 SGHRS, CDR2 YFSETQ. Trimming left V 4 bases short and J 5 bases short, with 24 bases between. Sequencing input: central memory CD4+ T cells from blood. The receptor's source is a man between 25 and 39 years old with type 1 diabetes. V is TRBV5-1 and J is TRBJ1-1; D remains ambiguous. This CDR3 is CASSTGEGLGRWTEAFF. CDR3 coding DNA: TGCGCCAGCAGCACGGGCGAGGGATTGGGTCGCTGGACTGAAGCTTTCTTT.